These 22 T cell receptor beta chains were all obtained from the same sample, sequenced in a study of control samples from healthy donors and cancer patients. Using immunoSEQ multiplex PCR, the repertoire was profiled, and TCRdb retains in-frame clones only, with some absent. The table shows about 410,000 clones, with 90% occurring only once. The sequenced sample consisted of PBMCs. The receptors derive from a man in his forties with head and neck cancer.

The rearrangement joins TRBV5-6 to TRBJ2-1, with D uncertain. CDR1 is SGHDT, CDR2 YYEEEE, per germline. The germline V and J ends were trimmed by 2 bases and 8 bases, with 5 bases remaining between them. The CDR3 length is 11 residues. The CDR3 bases are TGTGCCAGCAGCTTTTTACATGAGCAGTTCTTC. This sequence encodes CASSFLHEQFF.

The CDR3 nucleotides read TGCGCCAGCAGTAGAGGGGAGGGGGACAGTTCCTACGAGCAGTACTTC. It is translated as CASSRGEGDSSYEQYF. This sequence joins TRBV5-1 and TRBJ2-7; possibly TRBD1 or TRBD2 for D (7 bases each). Germline values: CDR1 SGHRS, CDR2 YFSETQ. This CDR3 is built from 16 residues. V was cut by 5 bases and J by 1 base, with 19 bases left in between.

V usage is TRBV29-1 and J usage is TRBJ2-3, with 7 nucleotides matching TRBD2. This CDR3 spans 15 amino acids. With 3 bases clipped from V and 4 bases from J, the junction kept 10 bases outside the gene matches. Looked up from germline, CDR1 is SQVTM and CDR2 is ANQGSEA. CDR3 loop: CSVERGGGGADTQYF. CDR3 sequence (DNA): TGCAGCGTTGAGAGAGGCGGGGGTGGCGCAGATACGCAGTATTTT.

The chain is built from TRBV11-2 and TRBJ2-7; 7 bases are a match to TRBD1. The junction had 9 bases not matched to a gene; V was cut back by 1 base and J by 0 bases. Per germline, CDR1 SGHAT and CDR2 FQNNGV. This CDR3 region has 17 residues. In DNA, the CDR3 is TGTGCCAGCAGCTTAGTCCCGGGACAGCTAAACTCCTACGAGCAGTACTTC. Protein: CASSLVPGQLNSYEQYF.

This chain uses TRBV28 with TRBJ2-7, with 7 bases fitting TRBD1. The CDR3 has 14 amino acids. Germline CDR1 and CDR2: MDHEN and SYDVKM. The V and J ends lost 2 bases and 0 bases, in that order; junction bases with no gene match: 1. For the CDR3, the DNA is TGTGCCAGCAGTTTAGCAGGGGGCTCCTACGAGCAGTACTTC. It specifies CASSLAGGSYEQYF.

In this sample, this clone turned up a few times. The V and J genes are TRBV7-2 and TRBJ2-4, with D possibly being TRBD2 (6 bases). The germline V and J ends were trimmed by 3 bases and 3 bases, with 15 bases remaining between them. This CDR3 contains 16 residues. Per the germline V gene, CDR1 is SGHTA and CDR2 is FQGNSA. CDR3 amino acids: CASSFDTGLGKNIQYF. The CDR3 DNA reads as TGTGCCAGCAGCTTCGATACGGGACTTGGCAAAAACATTCAGTACTTC.

The DNA of the CDR3 is TGTGCCAGCAGCTCCATCAGCGGGGGCAGCTACGAGCAGTACTTC. This translates into CASSSISGGSYEQYF. This sequence joins TRBV5-4 and TRBJ2-7; 8 bases line up with TRBD2. Germline CDR1 and CDR2: SGHNT and YYREEE (reference sequence). CDR3 size: 15 residues. V shed 3 bases and J 3 bases; nucleotides not matched to a gene: 8.

This clone was picked up a small number of times. The chain carries TRBV6-2 or TRBV6-3 and TRBJ2-5; TRBD2 might be the D (6 bases). There are 15 residues in the CDR3. CDR1 is MNHEY and CDR2 is SVGEGT in the germline V gene. V was trimmed by 2 bases and J by 1 base, leaving 11 bases between them. In DNA form, the CDR3 reads TGTGCCAGCAGTTACGCGGGACGCTTCCAAGAGACCCAGTACTTC. This sequence encodes CASSYAGRFQETQYF.

This clone is a singleton in its sample. V and J are TRBV9 and TRBJ2-2; possible D gene TRBD2, 7 bases. V was trimmed by 0 bases and J by 3 bases, leaving 18 bases between them. Germline assignment: CDR1 SGDLS and CDR2 YYNGEE. There are 18 residues in the CDR3. The CDR3 protein is CASSVAGGGRVYTGELFF. Written as DNA, the CDR3 is TGTGCCAGCAGCGTAGCTGGGGGGGGCCGCGTATACACCGGGGAGCTGTTTTTT.

This clone was detected a few times. This sequence joins TRBV28 and TRBJ2-7; 8 bases match TRBD1. With V trimmed by 4 bases and J by 6 bases, 17 bases remained unmatched. CDR3 length equals 17 residues. CDR1 is MDHEN, CDR2 SYDVKM, per germline. DNA for the CDR3: TGTGCCAGCAGTTCCTACGGCGGACAGGGCCCGTTTGCCGAGCAGTACTTC. This translates into CASSSYGGQGPFAEQYF.

This clone has only a few counts. The CDR3 nucleotides are TGCGCCAGCAGCCAAGGGACCATTGGGGTGAACACTGAAGCTTTCTTT. It yields the protein CASSQGTIGVNTEAFF. The rearrangement links TRBV4-1 to TRBJ1-1; D unresolved. The CDR3 has 16 residues. V dropped 1 base and J dropped 0 bases, with 12 bases sitting between them. Germline V gene lookup returns CDR1 MGHRA and CDR2 YSYEKL.

The chain recombines TRBV11-3 with TRBJ2-1; maybe TRBD1 (6 bases). Germline lookup yields CDR1 SGHNT and CDR2 YENEEA. The V and J ends lost 4 bases and 2 bases respectively, with 12 bases between them. This CDR3 is built from 15 residues. CDR3 residues: CASSSRTAAYNEQFF. Written as DNA, the CDR3 is TGTGCCAGCAGCTCTAGGACAGCAGCCTACAATGAGCAGTTCTTC. Full variable domain (remainder filled in from reference TRBV11-3 and TRBJ2-1): EAGVVQSPRYKIIEKKQPVAFWCNPISGHNTLYWYLQNLGQGPELLIRYENEEAVDDSQLPKDRFSAERLKGVDSTLKIQPAELGDSAVYLCASSSRTAAYNEQFFGPGTRLTVL.

V and J are TRBV19 and TRBJ2-3; 10 positions agree with TRBD1. The CDR3 has 15 residues. J gave up 1 base and V 6 bases, and 4 bases lay outside the gene matches. Germline lookup yields CDR1 LNHDA and CDR2 SQIVND (reference sequence). For the CDR3, the DNA is TGTGCCAGTAGGATCGGGACAGGGGGCACAGATACGCAGTATTTT. Amino acid sequence: CASRIGTGGTDTQYF.

This chain connects TRBV7-3 to TRBJ2-5; perhaps TRBD2 as D (5 bases). V was shortened by 0 bases and J by 1 base, with 9 bases between the two germline ends. CDR3 size: 15 residues. Germline CDR1 SGHTA, CDR2 FQGTGA. The CDR3 nucleotides read TGTGCCAGCAGCTTAACGAGGGCATCCCAAGAGACCCAGTACTTC. Translated, it gives CASSLTRASQETQYF.

The V and J genes are TRBV18 and TRBJ1-4; a weak D match, TRBD1 (5 bases). V was clipped by 6 bases and J by 3 bases, with 14 bases between them. The CDR3 runs 15 residues. The germline CDR1 and CDR2 sequences are KGHSH and LQKENI. CDR3 DNA sequence: TGTGCCAGCTCCCGGGGCGGTGCGGCTAATGAAAAACTGTTTTTT. Protein: CASSRGGAANEKLFF.

V is TRBV19 and J is TRBJ2-1; 16 bases match TRBD2. The germline CDR1 and CDR2 sequences are LNHDA and SQIVND (reference sequence). This CDR3 is built from 14 residues. V dropped 10 bases and J dropped 9; count of bases not matched to a gene: 6. CDR3 nucleotide sequence: TGTGCCACCAAGGGACTAGCGGGAGGGAGTGAGCAGTTCTTC. Translation gives CATKGLAGGSEQFF.

CDR3 in DNA: TGTGCCACAGGACTAGCGGGGGTCTCCTACAATGAGCAGTTCTTC. Its protein is CATGLAGVSYNEQFF. The rearrangement uses TRBV6-5 and TRBJ2-1, with 13 bases aligning to TRBD2. With 10 bases clipped from V and 0 bases from J, the junction kept 3 bases outside the gene matches. The length of the CDR3 is 15 residues. CDR1 and CDR2 from the germline V gene are MNHEY and SVGAGI.

V is TRBV21-1 and J is TRBJ2-7. TRBV21-1 is tagged as a pseudogene. This CDR3 region has 13 residues. CDR3 loop: CASISVTSYEQYF. The CDR3 region has the DNA TGTGCCAGCATTTCCGTGACCTCCTACGAGCAGTACTTC.

The genes are TRBV7-2 and TRBJ1-6; D is undetermined. The CDR3 has 14 residues. Trimming removed 3 bases at V and 7 bases at J, with 10 bases between. Looked up from germline, CDR1 is SGHTA and CDR2 is FQGNSA. CDR3 sequence: CASSFTLGNSPLHF. The CDR3 region has the DNA TGTGCCAGCAGCTTCACACTGGGGAATTCACCCCTCCACTTT. Full variable domain (outside the CDR3, taken from reference TRBV7-2 and TRBJ1-6): GAGVSQSPSNKVTEKGKDVELRCDPISGHTALYWYRQSLGQGLEFLIYFQGNSAPDKSGLPSDRFSAERTGGSVSTLTIQRTQQEDSAVYLCASSFTLGNSPLHFGNGTRLTVT.

The rearrangement uses TRBV9 and TRBJ2-7; possible D gene TRBD1, 6 bases. Germline V gene sequence: CDR1 SGDLS, CDR2 YYNGEE. This CDR3 spans 14 amino acids. V lost 0 bases to trimming and J lost 3 bases, with 10 bases between them. The CDR3 loop reads CASSVGDRLYEQYF. The CDR3 DNA sequence: TGTGCCAGCAGCGTAGGAGACAGGCTCTACGAGCAGTACTTC. Combining the CDR3 with reference TRBV9 and TRBJ2-7 gives the whole variable domain DSGVTQTPKHLITATGQRVTLRCSPRSGDLSVYWYQQSLDQGLQFLIQYYNGEERAKGNILERFSAQQFPDLHSELNLSSLELGDSALYFCASSVGDRLYEQYFGPGTRLTVT.

The V call is TRBV18, the J call TRBJ1-1, with 8 bases aligning to TRBD1. Germline V gives CDR1 KGHSH, CDR2 LQKENI. Trimming at V came to 6 bases and at J to 7 bases, leaving 10 bases not matched to a gene. The CDR3 covers 14 residues. CDR3 nucleotide sequence: TGTGCCAGCTCGCCGGACAGGGAAGCTGGTGAAGCTTTCTTT. This gives the protein CASSPDREAGEAFF.

This chain joins TRBV7-8 and TRBJ1-2, with TRBD1 as a possible D gene (6 bases). This CDR3 region has 15 residues. Germline-derived CDR1 and CDR2 are SGHVS and FQNEAQ. Trimming removed 2 bases from V and 2 bases from J, with 12 bases in between. The CDR3 reads CASSLRGDTNYGYTF. CDR3 nucleotide sequence: TGTGCCAGCAGCTTAAGGGGGGACACCAACTATGGCTACACCTTC.